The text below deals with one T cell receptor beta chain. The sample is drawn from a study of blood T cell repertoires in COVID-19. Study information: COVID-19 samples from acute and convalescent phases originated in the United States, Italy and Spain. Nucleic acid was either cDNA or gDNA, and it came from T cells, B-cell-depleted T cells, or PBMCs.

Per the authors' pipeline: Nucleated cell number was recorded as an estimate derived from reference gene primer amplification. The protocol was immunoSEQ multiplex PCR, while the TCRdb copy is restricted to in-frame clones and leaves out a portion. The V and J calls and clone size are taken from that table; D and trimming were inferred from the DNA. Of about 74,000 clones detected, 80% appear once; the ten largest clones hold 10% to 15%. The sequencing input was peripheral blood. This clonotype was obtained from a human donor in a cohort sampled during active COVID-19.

DNA of the CDR3: TGTGCCAGCAGCTTAGGGCTAGGGGAGGCCTACGAGCAGTACTTC. Protein sequence: CASSLGLGEAYEQYF. The chain recombines TRBV7-2 with TRBJ2-7; D might be TRBD2 (6 bases). CDR3 length: 15 amino acids. The ends were cut back, 1 base at V and 2 bases at J, with 12 bases in the middle. CDR1 and CDR2 from the germline V gene are SGHTA and FQGNSA.